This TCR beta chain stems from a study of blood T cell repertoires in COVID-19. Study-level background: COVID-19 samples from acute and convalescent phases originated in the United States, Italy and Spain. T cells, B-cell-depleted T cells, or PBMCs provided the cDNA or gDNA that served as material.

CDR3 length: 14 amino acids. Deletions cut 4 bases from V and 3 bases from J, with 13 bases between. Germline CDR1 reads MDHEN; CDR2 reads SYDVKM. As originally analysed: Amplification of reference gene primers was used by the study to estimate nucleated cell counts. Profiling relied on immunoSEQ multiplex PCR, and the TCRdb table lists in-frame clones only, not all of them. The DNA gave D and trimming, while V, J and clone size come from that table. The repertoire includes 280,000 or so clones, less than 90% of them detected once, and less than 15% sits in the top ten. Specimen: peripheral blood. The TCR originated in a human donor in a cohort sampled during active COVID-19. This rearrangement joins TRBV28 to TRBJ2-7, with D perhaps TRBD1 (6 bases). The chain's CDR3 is CASSWTAAGYEQYF. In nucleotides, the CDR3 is TGTGCCAGCAGTTGGACAGCCGCGGGCTACGAGCAGTACTTC.